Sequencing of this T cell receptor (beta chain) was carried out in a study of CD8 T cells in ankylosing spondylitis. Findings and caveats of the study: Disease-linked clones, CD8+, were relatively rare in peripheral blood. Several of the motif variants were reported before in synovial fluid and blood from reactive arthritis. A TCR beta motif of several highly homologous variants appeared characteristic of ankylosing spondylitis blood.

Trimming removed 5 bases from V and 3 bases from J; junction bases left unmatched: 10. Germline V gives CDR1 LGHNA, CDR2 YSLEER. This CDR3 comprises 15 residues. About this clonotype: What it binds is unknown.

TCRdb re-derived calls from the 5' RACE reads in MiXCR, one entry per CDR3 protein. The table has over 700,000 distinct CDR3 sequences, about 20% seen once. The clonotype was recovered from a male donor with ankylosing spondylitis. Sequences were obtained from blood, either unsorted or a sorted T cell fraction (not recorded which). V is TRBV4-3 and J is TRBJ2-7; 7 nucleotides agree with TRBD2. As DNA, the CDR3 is TGCGCCAGCAGCTCCGGGGAGGGGTCATTCTACGAGCAGTACTTC. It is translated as CASSSGEGSFYEQYF.